This T cell receptor (beta chain) was documented in a study of T cells in Graves' hyperthyroidism and ophthalmopathy. Each diagnosis drew on symptoms, thyroxine, TRAb, thyroid ultrasound and orbital computed tomography findings. PBMCs were obtained from 7.5 to 10 ml fresh peripheral blood. Amplified regions were TCR beta CDR3 sequences from RNA transcripts. With the HTBI primer set, the TCR CDR3 went through a first round of RT-PCR. TCRdb used MiXCR to reprocess the multiplex PCR reads, holding one entry per CDR3 protein. The sample contains 700,000 to 950,000 distinct CDR3 sequences, 30% to 40% of which appear only once. After removal of 2 bases from V and 3 bases from J, the junction contained 6 bases not matched to a gene. In germline, CDR1 is SEHNR, CDR2 FQNEAQ (reference sequence). The CDR3 is made up of 16 amino acids.

The chain joins TRBV7-9 to TRBJ1-4, with 7 bases aligning to TRBD1. The sample taken for sequencing was blood. This TCR was sampled from a woman aged 35 to 49 with Graves' hyperthyroidism. The chain's CDR3 is CASSLSGGKSNEKLFF. CDR3 bases: TGTGCCAGCAGCTTATCAGGGGGGAAGTCTAATGAAAAACTGTTTTTT. The variable domain in full, with the rest retrieved from reference TRBV7-9 and TRBJ1-4, is DTGVSQNPRHKITKRGQNVTFRCDPISEHNRLYWYRQTLGQGPEFLTYFQNEAQLEKSRLLSDRFSAERPKGSFSTLEIQRTEQGDSAMYLCASSLSGGKSNEKLFFGSGTQLSVL.